The 21 T cell receptor beta chains below were found in one sample sequenced in a study of blood T cell repertoires in COVID-19. The table came from immunoSEQ multiplex PCR; TCRdb's copy has only in-frame clones and leaves some out. The table has about 170,000 clones, around 81% seen once. The material sequenced was peripheral blood. The receptors come from a woman of 80 years or more with COVID-19, enrolled during active disease.

The chain recombines TRBV15 with TRBJ2-2; D unclear. The CDR3 consists of 13 residues. Looked up from germline, CDR1 is LNHNV and CDR2 is YYDKDF (reference sequence). Trimming stripped 0 bases from V and 4 bases from J, with 3 bases between. CDR3 nucleotide sequence: TGTGCCACCAGCAGAGACCTCACCGGGGAGCTGTTTTTT. This codes for CATSRDLTGELFF.

The chain employs TRBV5-1 and TRBJ1-2; D not resolved. The CDR3 is 15 amino acids. V was trimmed by 5 bases and J by 1 base, leaving 15 bases between them. Germline V gives CDR1 SGHRS, CDR2 YFSETQ. As DNA, the CDR3 is TGCGCCAGCAGGGCGGGCTCGGAGCTTAACTATGGCTACACCTTC. Amino acid sequence: CASRAGSELNYGYTF. The whole variable domain, remainder taken from reference TRBV5-1 and TRBJ1-2, is KAGVTQTPRYLIKTRGQQVTLSCSPISGHRSVSWYQQTPGQGLQFLFEYFSETQRNKGNFPGRFSGRQFSNSRSEMNVSTLELGDSALYLCASRAGSELNYGYTFGSGTRLTVV.

The rearrangement uses TRBV6-4 and TRBJ2-2; 7 nucleotides agree with TRBD2. This CDR3 region has 14 residues. The germline V gene has CDR1 MRHNA and CDR2 SNTAGT. Trimming at V came to 7 bases and at J to 0 bases, leaving 2 bases not matched to a gene. In DNA, the CDR3 is TGTGCCAGCACCACTAGCGCGAACACCGGGGAGCTGTTTTTT. Residues: CASTTSANTGELFF.

The chain uses TRBV5-1 and TRBJ2-1, with a tentative D call TRBD2 (5 bases). Germline CDR1 SGHRS, CDR2 YFSETQ. V shed 0 bases and J shed 1 base, with 11 bases lying between them. This CDR3 region has 16 residues. CDR3: CASSLAPSGSYNEQFF. DNA for the CDR3: TGCGCCAGCAGCTTGGCCCCAAGCGGATCCTACAATGAGCAGTTCTTC.

The gene calls are TRBV9 and TRBJ2-5; 11 nucleotides agree with TRBD2. This CDR3 has 14 residues. Germline trimming cut 4 bases from V and 5 bases from J; bases unmatched to any gene: 4. Germline V lookup: CDR1 SGDLS, CDR2 YYNGEE. The CDR3 bases are TGTGCCAGCAGCCCCTCTAGCGGGGGGGAGACCCAGTACTTC. Amino acids: CASSPSSGGETQYF.

Only a few counts were recorded for this clone. The gene calls are TRBV5-4 and TRBJ2-2; D is possibly TRBD2 (5 bases). Germline V CDR1 and CDR2: SGHNT, YYREEE (reference sequence). V shed 4 bases and J shed 6 bases, with 13 bases lying between them. The length of the CDR3 is 14 residues. DNA for the CDR3: TGTGCCAGCAGCATGGGGAGCCGGCCCGGGGAGCTGTTTTTT. It codes for CASSMGSRPGELFF. The full variable domain, in which reference TRBV5-4 and TRBJ2-2 provide the parts outside the CDR3, is ETGVTQSPTHLIKTRGQQVTLRCSSQSGHNTVSWYQQALGQGPQFIFQYYREEENGRGNFPPRFSGLQFPNYSSELNVNALELDDSALYLCASSMGSRPGELFFGEGSRLTVL.

The J gene is TRBJ1-2, the V gene TRBV5-6; 9 bases are a match to TRBD1. The germline CDR1 and CDR2 sequences are SGHDT and YYEEEE. V was pared by 4 bases and J by 4 bases, with 5 bases of the junction left unmatched. This CDR3 has 14 amino acids. This chain's CDR3 is CASSSRDRVYGYTF. CDR3 in DNA: TGTGCCAGCAGCAGCCGGGACAGGGTCTATGGCTACACCTTC.

This clone was recorded a few times. J is TRBJ1-2 and V is TRBV12-3 or TRBV12-4; possible D gene TRBD1, 5 bases. This CDR3 is built from 12 residues. V was shortened by 6 bases and J by 4 bases, with 9 bases between the two germline ends. The CDR3 nucleotides read TGTGCCAGCAGCGACGACAGCTATGGCTACACCTTC. It codes for CASSDDSYGYTF.

This clone came up a few times. V is TRBV3-1 (or the pseudogene TRBV3-2) and J is TRBJ1-2, with no clear D. V lost 1 base to trimming and J lost 7 bases, with 13 bases between them. The length of the CDR3 is 14 residues. Germline lookup yields CDR1 LGHDT and CDR2 YNNKEL (reference sequence). CDR3 sequence reads: CASSQVTARGGYTF. The DNA of the CDR3 is TGTGCCAGCAGCCAAGTAACCGCAAGAGGTGGCTACACCTTC.

The rearrangement joins TRBV3-1 (or the pseudogene TRBV3-2) to TRBJ2-1; 11 bases line up with TRBD2. CDR1 is LGHDT and CDR2 is YNNKEL in the germline V gene (reference sequence). V gave up 4 bases and J gave up 1 base; unmatched junction bases: 3. The CDR3 totals 16 residues. CDR3 sequence (DNA): TGTGCCAGCAGCCCTACTAGCGGGGGTTCCTACAATGAGCAGTTCTTC. This codes for CASSPTSGGSYNEQFF.

V gene TRBV12-3 or TRBV12-4 combines with J gene TRBJ2-7, with D possibly being TRBD2 (6 bases). The CDR3 covers 11 residues. Trimming took off 6 bases at V and 3 bases at J, with 6 bases between the two ends. This CDR3 is CASRTSYEQYF. In DNA form, the CDR3 reads TGTGCCAGCAGGACTAGCTACGAGCAGTACTTC.

The chain links TRBV27 to TRBJ1-6, with a weak D call TRBD1 (5 bases). Trimming shortened V by 2 bases and J by 1 base, and 15 bases separated the two germline ends. Germline loops: CDR1 MNHEY, CDR2 SMNVEV (reference sequence). This CDR3 has 18 amino acids. This CDR3 reads CASSLGQGIISYNSPLHF. The CDR3 DNA reads as TGTGCCAGCAGTTTAGGCCAGGGTATTATATCCTATAATTCACCCCTCCACTTT.

J is TRBJ1-5 and V is TRBV2; a possible D gene is TRBD1 (5 bases). The germline V gene has CDR1 SNHLY and CDR2 FYNNEI. The CDR3 spans 15 residues. The V and J ends lost 7 bases and 4 bases respectively, with 17 bases between them. CDR3 protein: CASTGERQINQPQHF. In DNA form, the CDR3 reads TGTGCCAGCACCGGCGAGAGACAGATTAATCAGCCCCAGCATTTT.

The chain employs TRBV5-1 and TRBJ1-1; 8 positions agree with TRBD1. The CDR3 is made up of 20 amino acids. V gave up 2 bases and J gave up 0 bases; unmatched junction bases: 18. Looked up from germline, CDR1 is SGHRS and CDR2 is YFSETQ. DNA of the CDR3: TGCGCCAGCAGCTTCACGGACAGGGCAAGGGCTGCTGTCATGAACACTGAAGCTTTCTTT. Encoded protein: CASSFTDRARAAVMNTEAFF.

CDR3 bases: TGCGCCAGCAGCCTGGGACTAGCGGGGGCAGGCGACGAGCAGTACTTC. Translated, it gives CASSLGLAGAGDEQYF. The J gene is TRBJ2-7, the V gene TRBV4-1, with 14 nucleotides matching TRBD2. In germline, CDR1 is MGHRA, CDR2 YSYEKL. The length of the CDR3 is 16 residues. V lost 4 bases, J lost 5 bases, and 7 bases stayed unmatched.

In regard to this clone: Other DNA sequences from this sample encode an identical CDR3 as well. The chain is built from TRBV18 and TRBJ1-5; D is ambiguous. In germline, CDR1 is KGHSH, CDR2 LQKENI. Deletions cut 2 bases from V and 2 bases from J, with 7 bases between. This CDR3 has 14 residues. CDR3 coding DNA: TGTGCCAGCTCACCAAACAGAGGCAATCAGCCCCAGCATTTT. Translating it yields CASSPNRGNQPQHF.

A few counts support this clone. The chain joins TRBV18 to TRBJ2-7; D perhaps matches TRBD2 (5 bases). CDR1 and CDR2 from the germline V gene are KGHSH and LQKENI. This CDR3 is 15 amino acids long. The ends were cut back, 2 bases at V and 0 bases at J, with 11 bases in the middle. This CDR3 reads CASSPVPDYSYEQYF. The CDR3 nucleotides are TGTGCCAGCTCACCAGTGCCCGACTACTCCTACGAGCAGTACTTC.

The J gene is TRBJ1-4, the V gene TRBV6-5, with D maybe TRBD1 (6 bases). CDR1 and CDR2 (germline): MNHEY, SVGAGI. The CDR3 spans 14 residues. V lost 8 bases to trimming and J lost 8 bases, with 18 bases between them. The CDR3 DNA reads TGTGCCAGCGGAAACCCAGGGGCAGGGGAAAAACTGTTTTTT. The encoded protein is CASGNPGAGEKLFF.

This clone was counted a single time. V is TRBV2 and J is TRBJ2-2, with TRBD2 matching 10 bases. The CDR3 is 15 residues long. Germline CDR1 and CDR2: SNHLY and FYNNEI. V gave up 7 bases and J gave up 5 bases; unmatched junction bases: 7. The CDR3 spells CASTPLAGPTGELFF. CDR3 coding DNA: TGTGCCAGCACACCACTAGCGGGGCCAACCGGGGAGCTGTTTTTT.

This chain uses TRBV27 with TRBJ1-2; 9 bases align to TRBD1. Germline loops: CDR1 MNHEY, CDR2 SMNVEV (reference sequence). The trim removed 7 bases at V and 5 bases at J, leaving 5 bases unmatched. This CDR3 region has 13 residues. The CDR3 bases are TGTGCCAGCACCCCCGGACAGGGGTATGGCTACACCTTC. Its translation: CASTPGQGYGYTF.

The chain combines TRBV5-4 with TRBJ2-1; D remains unclear. V was pared by 4 bases and J by 10 bases, with 15 bases between. CDR3 length: 13 amino acids. Per germline, CDR1 SGHNT and CDR2 YYREEE (reference sequence). CDR3 loop: CASSHDSPGEQFF. The CDR3 DNA follows: TGTGCCAGCAGCCACGACTCGCCCGGAGAGCAGTTCTTC.